This paragraph reports one T cell receptor (beta chain). This specimen belongs to a study of blood T cell repertoires in COVID-19. Study-wide background: Italy, Spain and the United States were the sources of the convalescent and acute COVID-19 samples.

Repertoires were generated with immunoSEQ multiplex PCR, while TCRdb's copy carries only in-frame clones and drops some. The table includes about 150,000 clones, approximately 90% detected once. The CDR3 totals 15 residues. Germline CDR1 is ENHRY and CDR2 is SYGVKD. V lost 2 bases to trimming and J lost 2 bases, with 10 bases between them. Sequences were obtained from peripheral blood. This receptor was obtained from a man aged 18 to 30 with COVID-19, enrolled during active disease. The chain employs TRBV10-3 and TRBJ2-1; no definite D call. The CDR3 reads CAISEGGTPYNEQFF. The CDR3 nucleotides are TGTGCCATCAGTGAGGGCGGTACGCCCTACAATGAGCAGTTCTTC.